These 5 T cell receptor beta chains originate from one sample sequenced in a study of early T cells in non-severe SARS-CoV-2 infection. One entry per CDR3 protein, called by TCRdb with MiXCR from the 5' RACE reads. The table has 50,000 or so distinct CDR3 sequences, around 5.6% seen once. Sequencing was performed on whole blood. The receptors shown here come from an adult who was a healthcare worker with PCR-confirmed SARS-CoV-2 infection or an uninfected control (not recorded which).

The chain carries TRBV12-3 or TRBV12-4 and TRBJ1-4; no definite D call. CDR3 length: 14 amino acids. V lost 8 bases and J lost 7, with 17 bases in between. CDR3 in DNA: TGTGCCAGCTCCCCCAGACCGCTTGGTGAAAAACTGTTTTTT. It translates to CASSPRPLGEKLFF.

This clonotype was detected ten times or more. The chain couples TRBV6-2 or TRBV6-3 to TRBJ1-1; a possible D gene is TRBD1 (5 bases). Germline values: CDR1 MNHEY, CDR2 SVGEGT. This CDR3 has 18 amino acids. V was cut by 3 bases and J by 4 bases, with 24 bases left in between. The CDR3 DNA sequence: TGTGCCAGCAGTTATCGGTATGGAGGAGGGACCATGGGCACTGAAGCTTTCTTT. It encodes CASSYRYGGGTMGTEAFF.

This clonotype was observed a handful of times. The rearrangement uses TRBV7-9 and TRBJ2-3; D uncertain. Trimming took off 1 base at V and 4 bases at J, with 12 bases between the two ends. The CDR3 contains 15 residues. CDR1 SEHNR and CDR2 FQNEAQ come from the germline V gene (reference sequence). CDR3 nucleotide sequence: TGTGCCAGCAGCTTAGGAGCTCCCTGGGCAGATACGCAGTATTTT. It is translated as CASSLGAPWADTQYF.

This clonotype was found a few times. The J gene is TRBJ2-7, the V gene TRBV18; TRBD2 matches 12 bases. After removal of 0 bases from V and 5 bases from J, the junction contained 5 bases not matched to a gene. This CDR3 has 16 residues. Per germline, CDR1 KGHSH and CDR2 LQKENI. The CDR3 here is CASSPPSSGRANEQYF. In DNA form, the CDR3 reads TGTGCCAGCTCACCACCGTCTAGCGGGAGGGCCAACGAGCAGTACTTC.

This clonotype was counted at least ten times. The chain uses TRBV7-2 and TRBJ1-5; D not resolved. This CDR3 is built from 14 residues. Germline CDR1 and CDR2: SGHTA and FQGNSA. Trimming took off 5 bases at V and 5 bases at J, with 13 bases between the two ends. The CDR3 coding sequence is TGTGCCAGCAGCGTCGGCTTGACTTATCAGCCCCAGCATTTT. It yields the protein CASSVGLTYQPQHF.